The 5 T cell receptor beta chains below all came from one sample that was sequenced in a study of blood T cells in healthy people across ages (dated by TCRdb to about 2015). To prepare the library, 5' RACE was applied. The instrument given in TCRdb is Illumina HiSeq 2500. The second PCR ran for roughly 7 to 12 cycles and used a J-beta primer mix along with a sample-barcoded 5' primer. The public sequencing data were trimmed at Q25 with fastp and processed into clonotypes with MiXCR by TCRdb, which kept only in-frame beta chains. Duplicate CDR3 protein sequences are folded into a single record with the most common DNA and genes. This sample gives roughly 680,000 distinct CDR3 sequences in total; 52% of them show up just once. The ten largest account for approximately 13% of the sample. The sample consisted of blood. These receptors were taken from an elderly woman in good health.

The chain couples TRBV6-1 to TRBJ2-7, with D perhaps matching TRBD2 (5 bases). Trimming removed 1 base at V and 3 bases at J, with 13 bases between. Germline V gene sequence: CDR1 MNHNS, CDR2 SASEGT. CDR3 length: 15 amino acids. The CDR3 DNA sequence: TGTGCCAGCAGTGAAGGAGGGATAGGGCTCTACGAGCAGTACTTC. Translation: CASSEGGIGLYEQYF.

This clonotype showed up just once. The chain is built from TRBV6-5 and TRBJ1-1, with TRBD1 matching over 8 bases. CDR1 and CDR2 (germline): MNHEY, SVGAGI. V trimming: 10 bases; J trimming: 3 bases; junction bases outside the gene matches: 7. The CDR3 has 13 residues. CDR3 protein: CATRTGPDTEAFF. CDR3 in DNA: TGTGCCACACGGACAGGGCCGGACACTGAAGCTTTCTTT.

V usage is TRBV6-2 or TRBV6-3 and J usage is TRBJ1-4, with a tentative D call TRBD1 (6 bases). This CDR3 spans 14 amino acids. Deletions cut 5 bases from V and 8 bases from J, with 15 bases between. Germline-derived CDR1 and CDR2 are MNHEY and SVGEGT. DNA for the CDR3: TGTGCCAGCAGTCGCCCCGGGACACGAGAAAAACTGTTTTTT. The encoded protein is CASSRPGTREKLFF.

This clonotype was detected ten times or more. This chain uses TRBV15 with TRBJ2-7; D not certain. Trimming took 1 base from V and 10 from J, leaving 29 bases between them. Germline V lookup: CDR1 LNHNV, CDR2 YYDKDF (reference sequence). CDR3 size: 18 residues. In nucleotides, the CDR3 is TGTGCCACCAGCAGAGTTCCCCTTACTATGCTCCTCGAGGAAGCCCAGTACTTC. This sequence encodes CATSRVPLTMLLEEAQYF. Together with reference TRBV15 and TRBJ2-7, the CDR3 gives the full variable domain: DAMVIQNPRYQVTQFGKPVTLSCSQTLNHNVMYWYQQKSSQAPKLLFHYYDKDFNNEADTPDNFQSRRPNTSFCFLDIRSPGLGDTAMYLCATSRVPLTMLLEEAQYFGPGTRLTVT.

This clonotype has ten or more counts. A junction end diverges from the germline sequence, so it may reflect a read error. V and J are TRBV20-1 and TRBJ1-6; D gene ambiguous. Looked up from germline, CDR1 is DFQATT and CDR2 is SNEGSKA (reference sequence). The CDR3 runs 14 residues. Written as DNA, the CDR3 is TGCATTGCTTCCCGAACTTCCTATAATTCACCCCTCCACTTT. Translating gives CIASRTSYNSPLHF.